This T cell receptor (beta chain) was captured by sequencing in a study of blood T cell repertoires in COVID-19. The germline gives CDR1 SGHDN, CDR2 FVKESK. After removal of 5 bases from V and 0 bases from J, the junction contained 4 bases not matched to a gene. This CDR3 region has 14 residues. Here immunoSEQ multiplex PCR was the method, and the copy in TCRdb shows in-frame clones only, minus some. The sample includes about 82,000 clones, roughly 79% of them seen just once. The sequence was collected from a man of 80 years or more with acute or convalescent COVID-19. The sequencing sample was made of peripheral blood. V and J are TRBV14 and TRBJ2-7, with 7 nucleotides matching TRBD1. CDR3 region: CASSRTGSSYEQYF. CDR3 coding DNA: TGTGCCAGCAGCAGGACAGGAAGCTCCTACGAGCAGTACTTC.